Below, 23 T cell receptor beta chains from the same sample are listed, as sequenced in a study of blood T cell repertoires in COVID-19 (dated by TCRdb to about 2020). The library came from the immunoSEQ multiplex PCR assay. Here the immuneACCESS table is served through TCRdb, limited to in-frame sequences with V and J called. Missing clones are a known gap in these copies; in checked studies unresolved V genes cover under half, and the rest lacks a known reason. This sample gives a few hundred thousand clones in total; around four fifths of them show up just once. Clones ranked in the top ten supply roughly 1.3% of the sample. The sequenced sample was peripheral blood. These TCRs come from a woman in her forties or fifties with acute or convalescent COVID-19.

The chain recombines TRBV5-4 with TRBJ2-1; D might be TRBD2 (6 bases). Germline-derived CDR1 and CDR2 are SGHNT and YYREEE (reference sequence). The CDR3 runs 14 residues. Trimming pared 2 bases from V and 4 bases from J, leaving 10 bases between. The CDR3: CASSLGTSYNEQFF. The CDR3 DNA reads TGTGCCAGCAGCTTAGGGACTTCTTACAATGAGCAGTTCTTC. Full variable domain (outside the CDR3, taken from reference TRBV5-4 and TRBJ2-1): ETGVTQSPTHLIKTRGQQVTLRCSSQSGHNTVSWYQQALGQGPQFIFQYYREEENGRGNFPPRFSGLQFPNYSSELNVNALELDDSALYLCASSLGTSYNEQFFGPGTRLTVL.

The chain joins TRBV5-4 to TRBJ1-6; TRBD1 matches at 8 bases. The CDR3 has 14 amino acids. Trimming took 3 bases from V and 10 from J; bases not matched to a gene: 6. Germline assignment: CDR1 SGHNT and CDR2 YYREEE (reference sequence). The chain's CDR3 is CASSSGQGLSPLHF. DNA for the CDR3: TGTGCCAGCAGCTCCGGACAGGGCTTATCACCCCTCCACTTT.

The chain recombines TRBV7-2 with TRBJ1-5; 7 bases align to TRBD1. V lost 1 base to trimming and J lost 6 bases; unmatched junction nucleotides: 9. The CDR3 runs to 16 residues. Germline V gene sequence: CDR1 SGHTA, CDR2 FQGNSA. CDR3 region: CASSLGGGAASQPQHF. The CDR3 nucleotides read TGTGCCAGCAGCTTAGGAGGGGGCGCGGCAAGTCAGCCCCAGCATTTT.

The gene calls are TRBV5-1 and TRBJ2-1, with a weak D call TRBD1 (6 bases). Per germline, CDR1 SGHRS and CDR2 YFSETQ. The V end was cut by 4 bases, the J end by 0 bases, with 14 bases between. This CDR3 contains 16 residues. The CDR3 nucleotides are TGCGCCAGCAGCCCTACAGGGCACTACTCCTACAATGAGCAGTTCTTC. Its protein product is CASSPTGHYSYNEQFF. Full variable domain (outside the CDR3, taken from reference TRBV5-1 and TRBJ2-1): KAGVTQTPRYLIKTRGQQVTLSCSPISGHRSVSWYQQTPGQGLQFLFEYFSETQRNKGNFPGRFSGRQFSNSRSEMNVSTLELGDSALYLCASSPTGHYSYNEQFFGPGTRLTVL.

This clone has just one count. V gene TRBV7-9 combines with J gene TRBJ1-6; possibly TRBD1 for D (5 bases). The V end was cut by 6 bases, the J end by 7 bases, with 13 bases between. Per the germline V gene, CDR1 is SEHNR and CDR2 is FQNEAQ (reference sequence). This CDR3 is built from 14 residues. The CDR3 coding sequence is TGTGCCAGCAGTCTCAGGGATGGGAATTCACCCCTCCACTTT. Translation: CASSLRDGNSPLHF.

This rearrangement joins TRBV28 to TRBJ1-2, with TRBD1 matching 7 bases. Germline CDR1 is MDHEN and CDR2 is SYDVKM. J was trimmed by 8 bases and V by 6 bases; bases with no gene match: 9. The CDR3 contains 13 residues. In DNA, the CDR3 is TGTGCCAGCAGCCGCGACAGGGTCGTAGGCTACACCTTC. Protein: CASSRDRVVGYTF.

V usage is TRBV28 and J usage is TRBJ1-2; no firm D call. Germline V CDR1 and CDR2: MDHEN, SYDVKM. Between the trimmed V and J ends, which lost 1 base and 6 bases, there was a span of 6 bases. This CDR3 has 12 residues. CDR3 amino acids: CASSLFTDGYTF. Here the CDR3 DNA reads TGTGCCAGCAGTTTATTTACTGATGGCTACACCTTC.

The J gene is TRBJ2-1, the V gene TRBV5-1; 8 nucleotides line up with TRBD2. V lost 0 bases and J lost 4; bases outside the gene matches: 9. Germline CDR1 SGHRS, CDR2 YFSETQ. CDR3 length equals 17 residues. In nucleotides, the CDR3 is TGCGCCAGCAGCTTGGGCGGCGGCGGGGGGAAATACAATGAGCAGTTCTTC. Translating it yields CASSLGGGGGKYNEQFF.

This clone was seen only once. The genes are TRBV2 and TRBJ2-5, with 8 bases that match TRBD2. Germline loops: CDR1 SNHLY, CDR2 FYNNEI. The CDR3 extends over 14 amino acids. After removal of 9 bases from V and 11 bases from J, the junction contained 17 bases not matched to a gene. For the CDR3, the DNA is TGTGCCAGTTCCGATGAGGATAGCGGGGTACAACAGTACTTC. Residues: CASSDEDSGVQQYF.

The chain couples TRBV7-2 to TRBJ2-1; tentatively, D is TRBD1 (5 bases). V was clipped by 1 base and J by 3 bases, with 7 bases between them. This CDR3 comprises 14 residues. Germline V CDR1 and CDR2: SGHTA, FQGNSA. The CDR3 nucleotides read TGTGCCAGCAGCTTAGTGGGGCTCTACAATGAGCAGTTCTTC. It codes for CASSLVGLYNEQFF.

V is TRBV2 and J is TRBJ1-5; D is ambiguous. Between the trimmed V and J ends, which lost 6 bases and 11 bases, there was a span of 17 bases. From germline, CDR1 is SNHLY and CDR2 FYNNEI. There are 13 residues in the CDR3. The CDR3 DNA is TGTGCCAGCAGCTCCGGACCGGGGTCGACCCAGCATTTT. Its translation is CASSSGPGSTQHF.

The chain couples TRBV29-1 to TRBJ1-3; perhaps TRBD1 as D (5 bases). This CDR3 contains 12 residues. The V gene's germline CDR1 is SQVTM and CDR2 ANQGSEA. V dropped 7 bases and J dropped 3 bases, with 10 bases sitting between them. Here the CDR3 DNA reads TGCAGCGGGGAGGGGAGTGGAAACACCATATATTTT. It specifies CSGEGSGNTIYF.

The chain couples TRBV18 to TRBJ1-2; no clear D. V was trimmed by 1 base and J by 7 bases, leaving 13 bases between them. The CDR3 contains 14 residues. Looked up from germline, CDR1 is KGHSH and CDR2 is LQKENI. In nucleotides, the CDR3 is TGTGCCAGCTCACCACGGCCAGGCGAGGGTGGCTACACCTTC. Protein product: CASSPRPGEGGYTF.

The chain is built from TRBV5-4 and TRBJ2-6; 10 bases are a match to TRBD1. Germline CDR1 is SGHNT and CDR2 is YYREEE (reference sequence). J was trimmed by 1 base and V by 4 bases; bases with no gene match: 5. This CDR3 has 17 residues. The chain's CDR3 is CASSTRTGGSGANVLTF. Here the CDR3 DNA reads TGTGCCAGCAGCACTCGGACAGGGGGGTCTGGGGCCAACGTCCTGACTTTC.

V usage is TRBV12-3 or TRBV12-4 and J usage is TRBJ1-1; 8 nucleotides agree with TRBD1. There are 13 residues in the CDR3. The trim removed 6 bases at V and 8 bases at J, leaving 8 bases unmatched. The CDR3 is CASSLGQGVEAFF. For the CDR3, the DNA is TGTGCCAGCAGCCTAGGACAGGGAGTCGAAGCTTTCTTT.

This clone was counted once. V usage is TRBV30 and J usage is TRBJ2-7; TRBD2 is a possible D gene (7 bases). Germline-derived CDR1 and CDR2 are GTSNPN and SVGIG (reference sequence). CDR3 length: 12 amino acids. V was shortened by 3 bases and J by 4 bases, with 10 bases between the two germline ends. This CDR3 reads CAWSRGAYEQYV. DNA of the CDR3: TGTGCCTGGAGCCGGGGGGCATACGAGCAGTACGTC.

V is TRBV7-9 and J is TRBJ1-2; possibly TRBD1 for D (6 bases). Trimming pared 4 bases from V and 6 bases from J, leaving 18 bases between. Per the germline V gene, CDR1 is SEHNR and CDR2 is FQNEAQ (reference sequence). The length of the CDR3 is 15 residues. The CDR3 DNA reads TGTGCCAGCAGCTCCGTCATAGGGGCAGGGGATGGCTACACCTTC. Its protein product is CASSSVIGAGDGYTF.

This clone was seen once. CDR3 nucleotides: TGTGCCAGCAGCTTGTGGTTGGCGAGACAGGGGAAGGGTCAGCCCCAGCATTTT. The encoded protein is CASSLWLARQGKGQPQHF. The chain joins TRBV5-4 to TRBJ1-5; TRBD1 matches at 8 bases. After removal of 1 base from V and 6 bases from J, the junction contained 15 bases not matched to a gene. Germline V lookup: CDR1 SGHNT, CDR2 YYREEE (reference sequence). The CDR3 loop spans 18 amino acids.

This chain joins TRBV9 and TRBJ1-3; no definite D call. The ends were cut back, 1 base at V and 0 bases at J, with 8 bases in the middle. Germline CDR1 is SGDLS and CDR2 is YYNGEE. The CDR3 runs 15 residues. CDR3 amino acids: CASSVNTVSGNTIYF. CDR3 nucleotide sequence: TGTGCCAGCAGCGTAAATACGGTCTCTGGAAACACCATATATTTT.

The genes are TRBV30 and TRBJ1-2; D possibly corresponds to TRBD1 (5 bases). Deletions cut 8 bases from V and 5 bases from J, with 9 bases between. The CDR3 is 10 amino acids. The germline gives CDR1 GTSNPN, CDR2 SVGIG (reference sequence). The CDR3 nucleotides are TGTGCCCACAGGAGATATGGCTACACCTTC. Its translation: CAHRRYGYTF.

This chain uses TRBV6-5 with TRBJ2-3; weak D call: TRBD1 (6 bases). V dropped 6 bases and J dropped 6 bases, with 7 bases sitting between them. CDR3 size: 11 residues. Per germline, CDR1 MNHEY and CDR2 SVGAGI. CDR3 nucleotides: TGTGCCAGCAGGGGGGCCGATACGCAGTATTTT. Amino acids: CASRGADTQYF.

V gene TRBV9 combines with J gene TRBJ2-3; D unclear. This CDR3 has 14 residues. CDR1 SGDLS and CDR2 YYNGEE come from the germline V gene. The V end was cut by 5 bases, the J end by 2 bases, with 12 bases between. CDR3 nucleotide sequence: TGTGCCAGCAGAGCGTCCCACTCCACAGATACGCAGTATTTT. Its protein is CASRASHSTDTQYF.

The rearrangement links TRBV7-9 to TRBJ1-1, with D possibly being TRBD1 (6 bases). The length of the CDR3 is 14 residues. Germline V gives CDR1 SEHNR, CDR2 FQNEAQ (reference sequence). The germline V and J ends were trimmed by 1 base and 7 bases, with 13 bases remaining between them. In DNA, the CDR3 is TGTGCCAGCAGCTTAGGAGGGGGGGACGGTGAAGCTTTCTTT. Translated, it gives CASSLGGGDGEAFF. Together with reference TRBV7-9 and TRBJ1-1, the CDR3 gives the full variable domain: DTGVSQNPRHKITKRGQNVTFRCDPISEHNRLYWYRQTLGQGPEFLTYFQNEAQLEKSRLLSDRFSAERPKGSFSTLEIQRTEQGDSAMYLCASSLGGGDGEAFFGQGTRLTVV.